This T cell receptor beta chain emerged from a study of cytomegalovirus exposure and HLA in healthy donors. In the study overall: Findings of an earlier analysis included some 120 million unique TCR beta sequences from some 200 million T cells.

The CDR3 has 14 amino acids. The germline V gene encodes CDR1 SQVTM and CDR2 ANQGSEA. Trimming cost V 8 bases and J 6 bases; bases outside gene matches: 7. The PCR was carried out with 60 Vbeta primers and 13 Jbeta primers. Assay: immunoSEQ multiplex PCR; the TCRdb copy retains only in-frame clones and omits some. Of some 120,000 clones detected, around 72% appear once; the ten largest clones hold more than 7%. J is TRBJ2-3 and V is TRBV29-1; 14 nucleotides align to TRBD2. The sequencing sample was made of PBMCs. This TCR came from a woman between 50 and 59 years old in good health and CMV-seropositive. The DNA for the CDR3 is TGCAGCTCCAGACTAGCGGGGGGGCCGGATACGCAGTATTTT. Residues: CSSRLAGGPDTQYF.